This TCR beta chain was retrieved from a study of blood T cells in healthy people across ages. At least ten counts were recorded for this clonotype. Its antigen is still unknown. The CDR3 spans 13 residues. The V end lost 3 bases, the J end lost 5 bases, and 10 bases lay between the germline ends. Study outcomes and limitations: Compared with aged donors, long-lived donors showed fewer expanded clones, suggesting selection. Naive T cell percentage strongly correlated with TCR beta diversity. Reliance upon unsorted PBMCs precluded definitive naive versus antigen-experienced comparison.

Individuals who donated were healthy Caucasians from Russia aged roughly 6 to 95. PCR was performed a second time for about 7 to 12 cycles using a sample-barcoded 5' primer and a J-beta primer mix. TCRdb recomputed calls from the 5' RACE reads with MiXCR, one row per CDR3 protein. The sample has fewer than 750,000 distinct CDR3 sequences; around 50% are singletons. The sample comprised blood. V and J are TRBV12-3 or TRBV12-4 and TRBJ2-5; possible D gene TRBD1, 5 bases. This TCR was recovered from a woman of 80 years or more in good health. The CDR3 coding sequence is TGTGCCAGCAGTTTCACAGGTTTGGAGACCCAGTACTTC. Encoded protein: CASSFTGLETQYF.